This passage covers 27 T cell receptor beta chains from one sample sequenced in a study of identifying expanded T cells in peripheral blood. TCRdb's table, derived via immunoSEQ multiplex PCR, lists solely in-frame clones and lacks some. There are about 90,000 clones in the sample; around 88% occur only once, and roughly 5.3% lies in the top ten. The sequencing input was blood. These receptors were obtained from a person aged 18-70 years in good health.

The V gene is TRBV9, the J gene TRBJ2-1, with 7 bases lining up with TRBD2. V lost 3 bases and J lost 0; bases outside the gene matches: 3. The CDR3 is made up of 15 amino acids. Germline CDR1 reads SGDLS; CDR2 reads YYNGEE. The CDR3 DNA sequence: TGTGCCAGCAGCGAAGGGAGGGACTCCTACAATGAGCAGTTCTTC. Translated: CASSEGRDSYNEQFF.

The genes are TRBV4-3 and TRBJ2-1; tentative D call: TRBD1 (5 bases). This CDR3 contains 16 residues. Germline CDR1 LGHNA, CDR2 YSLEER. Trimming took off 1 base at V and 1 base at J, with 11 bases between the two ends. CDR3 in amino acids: CASSQVKGMSYNEQFF. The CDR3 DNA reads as TGCGCCAGCAGCCAAGTCAAGGGGATGTCCTACAATGAGCAGTTCTTC.

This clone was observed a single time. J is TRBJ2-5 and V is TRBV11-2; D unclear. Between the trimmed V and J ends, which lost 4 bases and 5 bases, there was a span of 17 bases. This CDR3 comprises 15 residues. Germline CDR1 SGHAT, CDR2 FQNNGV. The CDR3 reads CASSSAVASVETQYF. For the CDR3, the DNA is TGTGCCAGCAGCTCCGCCGTGGCTTCTGTGGAGACCCAGTACTTC.

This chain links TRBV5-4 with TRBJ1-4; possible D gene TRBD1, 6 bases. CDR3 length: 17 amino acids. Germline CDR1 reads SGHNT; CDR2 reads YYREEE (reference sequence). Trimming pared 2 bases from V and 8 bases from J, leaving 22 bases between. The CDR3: CASSLKGTLGGSEKLFF. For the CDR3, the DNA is TGTGCCAGCAGCTTAAAAGGGACACTTGGGGGAAGCGAAAAACTGTTTTTT.

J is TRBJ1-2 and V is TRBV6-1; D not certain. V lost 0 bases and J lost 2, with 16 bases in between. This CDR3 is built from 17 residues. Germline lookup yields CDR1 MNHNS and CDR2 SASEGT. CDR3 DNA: TGTGCCAGCAGTGAAGCTTCCCTTGCCGTTCGGAACTATGGCTACACCTTC. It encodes CASSEASLAVRNYGYTF.

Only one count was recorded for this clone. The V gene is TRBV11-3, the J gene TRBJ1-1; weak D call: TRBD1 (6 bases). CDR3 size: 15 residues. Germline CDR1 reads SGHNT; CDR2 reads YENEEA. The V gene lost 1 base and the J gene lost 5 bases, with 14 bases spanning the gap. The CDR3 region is CASSLGKEGGTEAFF. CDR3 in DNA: TGTGCCAGCAGCTTAGGAAAGGAAGGGGGGACTGAAGCTTTCTTT.

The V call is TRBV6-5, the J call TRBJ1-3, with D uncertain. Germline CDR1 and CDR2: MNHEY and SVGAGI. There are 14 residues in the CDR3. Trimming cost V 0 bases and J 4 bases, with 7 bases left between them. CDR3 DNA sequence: TGTGCCAGCAGTTACTCGATCGAGGGAAACACCATATATTTT. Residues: CASSYSIEGNTIYF.

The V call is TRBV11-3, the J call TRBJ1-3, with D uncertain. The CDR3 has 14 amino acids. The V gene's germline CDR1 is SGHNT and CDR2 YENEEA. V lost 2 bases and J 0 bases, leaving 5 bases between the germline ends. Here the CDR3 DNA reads TGTGCCAGCAGCTTACAAGACTCTGGAAACACCATATATTTT. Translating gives CASSLQDSGNTIYF.

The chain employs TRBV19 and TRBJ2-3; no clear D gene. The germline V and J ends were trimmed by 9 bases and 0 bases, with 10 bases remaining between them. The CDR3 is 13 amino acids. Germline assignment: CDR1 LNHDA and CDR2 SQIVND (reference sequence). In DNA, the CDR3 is TGTGCCAGCGCGACCACTAGCACAGATACGCAGTATTTT. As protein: CASATTSTDTQYF.

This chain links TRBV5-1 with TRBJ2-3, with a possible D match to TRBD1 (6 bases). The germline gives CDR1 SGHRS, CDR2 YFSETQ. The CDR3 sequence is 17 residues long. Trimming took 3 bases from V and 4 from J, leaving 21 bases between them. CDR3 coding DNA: TGCGCCAGCAGCTCTCGCCTTACAGGGTTATCCTCAGATACGCAGTATTTT. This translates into CASSSRLTGLSSDTQYF.

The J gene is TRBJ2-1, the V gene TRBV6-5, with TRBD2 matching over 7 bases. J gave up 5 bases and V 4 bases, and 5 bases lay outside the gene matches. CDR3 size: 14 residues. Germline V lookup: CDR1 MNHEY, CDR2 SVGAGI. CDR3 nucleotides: TGTGCCAGCAGTTCGGGGGGTCCGGACAATGAGCAGTTCTTC. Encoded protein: CASSSGGPDNEQFF.

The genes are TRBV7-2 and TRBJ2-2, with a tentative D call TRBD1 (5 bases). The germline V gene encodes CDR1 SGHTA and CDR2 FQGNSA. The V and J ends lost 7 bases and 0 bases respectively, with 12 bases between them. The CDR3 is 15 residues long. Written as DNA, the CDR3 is TGTGCCAGCACTCGCCAGGGCACGAACACCGGGGAGCTGTTTTTT. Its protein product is CASTRQGTNTGELFF.

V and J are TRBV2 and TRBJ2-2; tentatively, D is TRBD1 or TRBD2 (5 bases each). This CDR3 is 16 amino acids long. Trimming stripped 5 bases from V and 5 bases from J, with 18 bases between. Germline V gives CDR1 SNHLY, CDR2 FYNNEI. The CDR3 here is CASSRGAGTDTGELFF. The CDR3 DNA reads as TGTGCCAGCAGTAGAGGAGCAGGGACGGATACCGGGGAGCTGTTTTTT.

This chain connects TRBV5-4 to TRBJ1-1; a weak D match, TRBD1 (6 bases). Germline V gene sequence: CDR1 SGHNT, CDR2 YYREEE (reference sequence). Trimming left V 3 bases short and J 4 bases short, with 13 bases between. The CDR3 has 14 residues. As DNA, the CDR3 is TGTGCCAGCAGCTGGGACAAAACCGGCACTGAAGCTTTCTTT. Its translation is CASSWDKTGTEAFF. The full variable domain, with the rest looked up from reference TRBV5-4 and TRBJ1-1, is ETGVTQSPTHLIKTRGQQVTLRCSSQSGHNTVSWYQQALGQGPQFIFQYYREEENGRGNFPPRFSGLQFPNYSSELNVNALELDDSALYLCASSWDKTGTEAFFGQGTRLTVV.

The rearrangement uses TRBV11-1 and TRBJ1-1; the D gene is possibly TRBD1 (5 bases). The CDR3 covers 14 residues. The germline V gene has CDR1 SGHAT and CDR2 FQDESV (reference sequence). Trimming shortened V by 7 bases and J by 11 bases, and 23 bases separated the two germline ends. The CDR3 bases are TGTGCCAGCAACTCACTAGGGACGGACCTTGGGGCTTTCTTT. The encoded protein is CASNSLGTDLGAFF. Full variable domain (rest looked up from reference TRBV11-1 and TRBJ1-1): EAEVAQSPRYKITEKSQAVAFWCDPISGHATLYWYRQILGQGPELLVQFQDESVVDDSQLPKDRFSAERLKGVDSTLKIQPAELGDSAMYLCASNSLGTDLGAFFGQGTRLTVV.

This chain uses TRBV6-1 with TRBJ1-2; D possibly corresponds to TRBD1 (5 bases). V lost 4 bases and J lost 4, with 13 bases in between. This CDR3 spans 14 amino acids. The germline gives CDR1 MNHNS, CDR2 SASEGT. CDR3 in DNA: TGTGCCAGCAGTGTTGGGGGAGACCTCTATGGCTACACCTTC. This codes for CASSVGGDLYGYTF.

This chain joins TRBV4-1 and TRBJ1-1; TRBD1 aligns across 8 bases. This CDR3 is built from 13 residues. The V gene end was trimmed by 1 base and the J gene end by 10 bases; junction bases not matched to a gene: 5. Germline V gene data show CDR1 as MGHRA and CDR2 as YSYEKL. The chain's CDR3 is CASSQGTGQGAFF. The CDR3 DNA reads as TGCGCCAGCAGCCAAGGGACTGGACAGGGAGCTTTCTTT.

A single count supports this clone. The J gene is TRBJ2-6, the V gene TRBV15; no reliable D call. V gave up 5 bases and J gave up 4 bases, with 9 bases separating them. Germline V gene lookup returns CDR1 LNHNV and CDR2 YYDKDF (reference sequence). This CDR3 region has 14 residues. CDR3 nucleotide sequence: TGTGCCACCAGCCCGATAACCGGGGCCAACGTCCTGACTTTC. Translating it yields CATSPITGANVLTF.

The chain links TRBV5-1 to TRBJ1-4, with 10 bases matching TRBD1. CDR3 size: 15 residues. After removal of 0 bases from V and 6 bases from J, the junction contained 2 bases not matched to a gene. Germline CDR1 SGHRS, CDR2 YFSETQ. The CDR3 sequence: CASSLVGTGDEKLFF. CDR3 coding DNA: TGCGCCAGCAGCTTGGTTGGGACAGGGGATGAAAAACTGTTTTTT.

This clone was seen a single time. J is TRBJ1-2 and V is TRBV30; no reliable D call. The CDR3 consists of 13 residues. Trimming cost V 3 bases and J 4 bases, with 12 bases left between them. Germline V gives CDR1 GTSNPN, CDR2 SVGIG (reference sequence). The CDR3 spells CAWRTDVRYGYTF. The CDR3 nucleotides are TGTGCCTGGAGGACGGACGTTCGCTATGGCTACACCTTC.

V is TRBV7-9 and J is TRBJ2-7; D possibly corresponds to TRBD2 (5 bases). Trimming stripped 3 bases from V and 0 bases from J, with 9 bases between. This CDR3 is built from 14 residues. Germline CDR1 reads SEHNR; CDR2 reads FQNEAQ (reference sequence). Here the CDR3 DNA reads TGTGCCAGCAGCTTTGATGGGAGCTCCTACGAGCAGTACTTC. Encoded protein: CASSFDGSSYEQYF.

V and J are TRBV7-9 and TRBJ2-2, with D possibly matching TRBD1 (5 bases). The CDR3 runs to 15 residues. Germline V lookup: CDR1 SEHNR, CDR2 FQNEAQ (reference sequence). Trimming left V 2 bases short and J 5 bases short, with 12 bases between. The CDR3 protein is CASSLQGSTTGELFF. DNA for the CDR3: TGTGCCAGCAGCTTACAGGGCAGTACAACCGGGGAGCTGTTTTTT.

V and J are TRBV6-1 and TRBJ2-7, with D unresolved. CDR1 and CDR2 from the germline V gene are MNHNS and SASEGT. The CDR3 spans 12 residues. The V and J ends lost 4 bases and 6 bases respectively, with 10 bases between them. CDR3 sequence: CASSVTLLEQYF. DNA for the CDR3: TGTGCCAGCAGTGTAACTCTGCTCGAGCAGTACTTC.

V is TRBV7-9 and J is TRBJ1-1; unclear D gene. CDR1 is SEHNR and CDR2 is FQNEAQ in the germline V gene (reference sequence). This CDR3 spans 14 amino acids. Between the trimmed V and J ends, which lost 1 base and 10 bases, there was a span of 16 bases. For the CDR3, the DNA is TGTGCCAGCAGCTTAGGCGGCTTATCCCCCGTAGCTTTCTTT. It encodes CASSLGGLSPVAFF.

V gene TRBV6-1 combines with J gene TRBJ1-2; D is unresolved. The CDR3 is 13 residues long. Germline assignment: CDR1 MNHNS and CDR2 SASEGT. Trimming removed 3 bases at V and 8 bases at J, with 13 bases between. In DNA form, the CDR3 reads TGTGCCAGCAGTGACACTAGGCAGAGCGGCTACACCTTC. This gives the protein CASSDTRQSGYTF.

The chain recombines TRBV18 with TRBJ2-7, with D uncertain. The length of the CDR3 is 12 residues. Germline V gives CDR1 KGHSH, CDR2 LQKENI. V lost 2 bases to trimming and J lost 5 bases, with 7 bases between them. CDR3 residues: CASSPGFHEQYF. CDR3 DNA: TGTGCCAGCTCACCAGGGTTCCACGAGCAGTACTTC.

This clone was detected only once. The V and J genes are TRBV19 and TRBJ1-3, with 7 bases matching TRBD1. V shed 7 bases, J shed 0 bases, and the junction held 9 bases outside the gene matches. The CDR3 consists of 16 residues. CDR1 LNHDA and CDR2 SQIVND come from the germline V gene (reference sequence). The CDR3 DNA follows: TGTGCCAGTATAGGGGGCCGGGAGACCTCTGGAAACACCATATATTTT. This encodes CASIGGRETSGNTIYF. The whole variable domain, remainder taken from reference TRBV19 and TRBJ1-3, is DGGITQSPKYLFRKEGQNVTLSCEQNLNHDAMYWYRQDPGQGLRLIYYSQIVNDFQKGDIAEGYSVSREKKESFPLTVTSAQKNPTAFYLCASIGGRETSGNTIYFGEGSWLTVV.